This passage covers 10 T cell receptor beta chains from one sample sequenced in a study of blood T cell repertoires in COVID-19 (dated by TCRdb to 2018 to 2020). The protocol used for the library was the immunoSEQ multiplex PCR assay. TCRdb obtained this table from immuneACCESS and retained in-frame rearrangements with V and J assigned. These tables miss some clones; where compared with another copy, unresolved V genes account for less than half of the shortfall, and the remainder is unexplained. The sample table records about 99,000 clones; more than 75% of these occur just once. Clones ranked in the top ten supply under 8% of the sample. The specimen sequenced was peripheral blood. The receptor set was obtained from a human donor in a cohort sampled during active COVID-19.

CDR3 nucleotide sequence: TGTGCCAGCGTTCGTGGGGGAGGCGACTATGGCTACACCTTC. Protein product: CASVRGGGDYGYTF. The rearrangement links TRBV2 to TRBJ1-2, with D possibly TRBD1 on 5 matching bases. V was clipped by 8 bases and J by 3 bases, with 16 bases between them. Germline V CDR1 and CDR2: SNHLY, FYNNEI. This CDR3 comprises 14 residues.

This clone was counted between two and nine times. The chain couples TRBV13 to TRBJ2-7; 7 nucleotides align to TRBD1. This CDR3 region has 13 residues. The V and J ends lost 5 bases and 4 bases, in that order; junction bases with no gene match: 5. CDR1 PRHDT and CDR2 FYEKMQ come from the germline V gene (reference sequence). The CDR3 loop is CASSGRDRYEQYF. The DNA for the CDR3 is TGTGCCAGCAGCGGCCGGGACAGATACGAGCAGTACTTC.

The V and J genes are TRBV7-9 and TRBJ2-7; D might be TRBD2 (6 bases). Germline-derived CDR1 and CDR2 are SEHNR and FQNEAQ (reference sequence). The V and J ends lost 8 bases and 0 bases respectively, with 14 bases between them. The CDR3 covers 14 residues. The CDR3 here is CASRRGGDSYEQYF. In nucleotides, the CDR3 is TGTGCCAGCCGGAGGGGTGGCGACTCCTACGAGCAGTACTTC. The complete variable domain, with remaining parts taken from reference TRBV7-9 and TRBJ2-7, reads DTGVSQNPRHKITKRGQNVTFRCDPISEHNRLYWYRQTLGQGPEFLTYFQNEAQLEKSRLLSDRFSAERPKGSFSTLEIQRTEQGDSAMYLCASRRGGDSYEQYFGPGTRLTVT.

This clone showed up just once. CDR3 amino acids: CASKPRDTEAFF. CDR3 coding DNA: TGTGCCAGCAAACCGCGGGACACTGAAGCTTTCTTT. V and J are TRBV2 and TRBJ1-1; D is ambiguous. This CDR3 has 12 amino acids. Trimming left V 7 bases short and J 3 bases short, with 9 bases between. The germline V gene encodes CDR1 SNHLY and CDR2 FYNNEI.

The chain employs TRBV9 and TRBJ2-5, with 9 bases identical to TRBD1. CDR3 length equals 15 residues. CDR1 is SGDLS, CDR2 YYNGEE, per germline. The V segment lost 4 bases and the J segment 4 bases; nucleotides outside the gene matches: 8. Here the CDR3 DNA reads TGTGCCAGCAGCCCTCGGGACAGGGTTCTAGAGACCCAGTACTTC. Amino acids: CASSPRDRVLETQYF.

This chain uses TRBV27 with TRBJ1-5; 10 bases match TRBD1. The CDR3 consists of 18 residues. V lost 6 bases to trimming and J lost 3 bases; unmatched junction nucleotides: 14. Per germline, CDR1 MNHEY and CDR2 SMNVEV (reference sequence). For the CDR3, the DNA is TGTGCCAGCAGCCAAACCCGGACAGGGGGGCTAACCAATCAGCCCCAGCATTTT. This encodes CASSQTRTGGLTNQPQHF.

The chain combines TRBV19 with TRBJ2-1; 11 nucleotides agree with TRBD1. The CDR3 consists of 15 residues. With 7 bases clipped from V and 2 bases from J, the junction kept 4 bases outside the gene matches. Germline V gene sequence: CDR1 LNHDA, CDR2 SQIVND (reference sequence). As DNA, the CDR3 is TGTGCCAGTAAAAAGGGACAGGGGGCCTACAATGAGCAGTTCTTC. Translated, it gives CASKKGQGAYNEQFF.

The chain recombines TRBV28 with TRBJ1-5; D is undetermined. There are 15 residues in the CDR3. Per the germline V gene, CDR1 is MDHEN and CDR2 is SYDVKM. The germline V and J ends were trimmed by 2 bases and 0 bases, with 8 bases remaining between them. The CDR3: CASSLGRYSNQPQHF. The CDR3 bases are TGTGCCAGCAGTTTAGGCCGATATAGCAATCAGCCCCAGCATTTT.

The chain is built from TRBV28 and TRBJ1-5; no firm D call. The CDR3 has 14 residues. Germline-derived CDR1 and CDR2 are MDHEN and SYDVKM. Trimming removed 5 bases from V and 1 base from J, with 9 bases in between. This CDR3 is CASSPEISNQPQHF. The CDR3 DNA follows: TGTGCCAGCAGTCCCGAGATCAGCAATCAGCCCCAGCATTTT.

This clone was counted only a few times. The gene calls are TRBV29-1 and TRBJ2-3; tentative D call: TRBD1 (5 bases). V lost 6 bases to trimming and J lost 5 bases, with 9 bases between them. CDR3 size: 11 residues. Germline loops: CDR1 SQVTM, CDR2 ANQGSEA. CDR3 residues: CSVSTGDTQYF. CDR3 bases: TGCAGCGTAAGCACAGGAGATACGCAGTATTTT.